This record looks at one T cell receptor beta chain sequence and its context. Assay used: immunoSEQ multiplex PCR; TCRdb lists only in-frame clones, some missing. The sample yields about 65,000 clones, roughly 83% seen once. The data originate from a study of blood T cell repertoires in COVID-19. Study details: Acute and convalescent COVID-19 specimens originated in the United States, Italy and Spain. T cells, B-cell-depleted T cells, or PBMCs supplied cDNA or gDNA.

V was trimmed by 1 base and J by 2 bases, leaving 9 bases between them. The germline V gene encodes CDR1 SGHNT and CDR2 YYREEE (reference sequence). The CDR3 consists of 14 residues. The sequence derives from a man in his fifties with COVID-19, enrolled during active disease. The V and J genes are TRBV5-4 and TRBJ2-5, with D hard to call. The source material was peripheral blood. In DNA form, the CDR3 reads TGTGCCAGCAGCTTGCATCAGTTTCAAGAGACCCAGTACTTC. Encoded protein: CASSLHQFQETQYF.